The following is a TCR beta chain sequence with its context. Its specific antigen is unknown. The junction does not match germline at one end; this may be a read error. TCRbeta-specific cDNA was reverse-transcribed from 500 ng total RNA using a constant-region primer and ProtoScript II reverse transcriptase. Three nested multiplex PCR rounds, following a slightly modified ARM-PCR procedure, were used to build the TCRbeta libraries. Multiplex TRBV1-TRBV30 forward primers and a Cbeta reverse primer were used in the first two PCR rounds, each of which was run for 10 to 11 cycles. A final 25-cycle PCR with Deep VentR polymerase added sample barcodes and Illumina adapters. Before sequencing, amplicons between 200 and 500 bp were purified from gel using a QIAquick gel extraction kit. An Illumina HiSeq 2500 was used to sequence the TCRbeta amplicons with 250-bp paired-end reads. The study's processing was this. To recover full CDR3 sequences, reads were quality-trimmed using Trimmomatic v0.33 and paired reads were then merged using FLASH v1.2.11. MiGEC v1.2.1b assigned V, D and J germline segments to the rearranged TCRbeta sequences. Clonotype statistics, along with Shannon-Wiener diversity indices, were calculated using VDJtools v1.0.0. Except for diversity analysis, only the 250 most abundant clonotypes of each sample were used in subsequent analyses to reduce sampling bias. TCRdb passed the public sequencing reads through fastp at Q25 and MiXCR, retaining productive beta sequences. Each CDR3 protein gets just one entry, which takes the most common genes and DNA from the rows behind it. The V and J calls and clone size come from TCRdb's table, not from the authors' own analysis. A total of about 21,000 distinct CDR3 sequences appear in this sample, roughly 79% of them only once. The top ten clonotypes cover 35% to 50% of the sample.

CDR1 and CDR2 (MDHEN, SYDVKM) derive from the germline V gene. The CDR3 sequence holds 16 residues, the cysteine and phenylalanine included. Of the read, only the CDR3 DNA is kept; its 48 bases are in frame from base 1. The data were taken from a study of tumor-infiltrating lymphocytes in primary liver carcinoma (dated 2017 in TCRdb). General notes on the study: Hepatocellular carcinoma (four) or combined HCC and intrahepatic cholangiocarcinoma (one) was present in the five patients, who were three men and two women aged 30 to 69 years. The five patients had tumors staged T1-T3 N0M0, with maximum diameters ranging from about 4.2 to 10 cm. Each sample produced about 3.5 to 8 million productive TCRbeta reads, and read depth showed no significant difference between tissue types. Across five regions of each liver tumor, along with adjacent normal tissue and blood, the study brought together TCRbeta repertoire sequencing, expression microarrays and whole-exome sequencing. A total of roughly 35 specimens from 5 patients, comprising 25 or so tumor regions, 5 adjacent noncancerous liver tissues and 5 peripheral blood samples, were covered by TCRbeta repertoire sequencing. To link TCRbeta repertoire diversity with the local molecular phenotype, the roughly 26 tumor region samples were profiled using Agilent mRNA microarrays. Reproducibility between technical replicate repertoires was high, with correlation coefficients above 0.95 and mean shared-clone rates approximately 0.9. What the authors observed across the whole study: Only about 7.5-24% of top clones were present in all five regions of a tumor, suggesting spatial heterogeneity of tumor-infiltrating T cells. A significantly larger repertoire fraction was made up by the top 250 clones in tumors than in blood (p = 0.039). Since the samples were bulk and unsorted, there was no way to compare CD4+ and CD8+ T cell repertoires. Repertoire overlap was found to be higher between tumor regions (mean approximately 35%) than between tumor-adjacent (around 17%) or tumor-blood (approximately 15%) pairs, consistent with antigen-driven expansion. Only a few patients were included in the study, and the authors note that the findings should be validated in a larger study. Because sequencing covered only the TCR beta chain and unpaired alpha chains were not captured, true repertoire diversity is likely underestimated.

Total RNA and DNA were co-extracted without cell sorting from 20-30 mg of bulk tissue using the AllPrep DNA/RNA mini kit. About 5 patients with histopathologically diagnosed primary liver carcinoma underwent surgical resection in China between November 2015 and March 2016. Chronic HBV infection was present in the patients, and the patients were treatment-naive at sampling. Five spatially separated regions were sampled per tumor: superior, inferior, left-lateral and right-lateral poles, plus the tumor centre. According to histology, viable tumor cells made up more than 80% of every tumor sample. Pieces of fresh tumor and adjacent tissue were cut in half, with one half kept in RNAlater at -80 degrees C and the other half sent for histology.

The V gene is TRBV28 and the J gene is TRBJ2-6, and perhaps TRBD2 as D gene, on 6 matching bases. This sequence originates from a woman aged 25 to 39 with primary liver carcinoma and hepatitis B virus infection. The sample comprised liver tumor tissue from sampling region 1. This specimen's cell subset or site label, per the study, means: tumor region T1, superior pole. The CDR3 corresponds to CASGRDETSGTNVLTF. The bases are TGTGCCAGCGGGCGGGATGAAACCTCTGGGACCAACGTCCTGACTTTC.